This T cell receptor beta chain originates from a study of T-cell memory formation after mild COVID-19. Germline V CDR1 and CDR2: SGHAT, FQNNGV. The CDR3 is 14 residues long. Trimming removed 4 bases from V and 5 bases from J; junction bases left unmatched: 3. From 5'RACE with constant-segment primers came TCR alpha and TCR beta cDNA libraries that carried sample barcodes and UMIs. TCRdb passed the 5' RACE reads through MiXCR, listing each CDR3 protein once. Of around 340,000 distinct CDR3 sequences listed, approximately 21% are singletons. There are many counts of this clonotype. The sequencing input was PBMCs or a T cell subset sorted from them (not recorded which). The genes are TRBV11-2 and TRBJ2-5, with 11 bases lining up with TRBD1. The sequence derives from an adult woman who had mild COVID-19 (a few samples of this study predate the infection). Cell type and time point are not known. For the CDR3, the DNA is TGTGCCAGCAGCTCGGACAGGGGGCGGGAGACCCAGTACTTC. Its translation: CASSSDRGRETQYF.